This TCR beta chain was recorded in a study of blood T cells in healthy people across ages. Findings and caveats of the study: No one knew whether donors had CMV, which possibly confounded expanded clonotype changes. Considered underestimates were the diversity estimates obtained from one million T cells. A strong correlation was found between TCR beta diversity and the percentage of naive T cells.

A note on this clonotype: Its antigen is not identified.

The junction had 11 bases not matched to a gene; V was cut back by 5 bases and J by 2 bases. The CDR3 is 17 residues long. The germline V gene has CDR1 SEHNR and CDR2 FQNEAQ (reference sequence). Together with a sample-barcoded 5' primer, a J-beta primer mix was included in a second PCR lasting roughly 6 to 12 cycles. Each sample provided no less than 2.5 million CDR3-containing paired-end reads. TCRdb ran MiXCR on the 5' RACE reads and lists one entry per CDR3 protein. The sample carries 980,000 or so distinct CDR3 sequences, around 48% recorded once. This TCR was sampled from a man under 40 in good health. The rearrangement joins TRBV7-9 to TRBJ1-1, with 10 bases identical to TRBD1. The source material was blood. The CDR3 loop reads CASSTRQGAFGNTEAFF. DNA for the CDR3: TGTGCCAGCAGCACAAGACAGGGGGCCTTCGGAAACACTGAAGCTTTCTTT.